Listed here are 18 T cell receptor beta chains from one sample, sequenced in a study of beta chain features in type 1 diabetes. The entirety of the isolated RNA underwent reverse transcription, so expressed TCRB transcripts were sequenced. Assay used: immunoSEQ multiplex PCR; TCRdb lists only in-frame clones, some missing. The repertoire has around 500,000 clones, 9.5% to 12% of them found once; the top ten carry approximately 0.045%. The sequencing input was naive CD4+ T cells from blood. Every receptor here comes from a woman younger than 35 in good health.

This CDR3 is CASSLVREGTSSNTGELFF. The CDR3 DNA sequence: TGCGCCAGCAGCTTGGTCCGGGAGGGGACCTCTTCGAACACCGGGGAGCTGTTTTTT. V gene TRBV5-1 combines with J gene TRBJ2-2; 8 bases align to TRBD2. Germline CDR1 reads SGHRS; CDR2 reads YFSETQ. The CDR3 extends over 19 amino acids. The ends lost 0 bases at V and 0 bases at J; junction bases unmatched: 10.

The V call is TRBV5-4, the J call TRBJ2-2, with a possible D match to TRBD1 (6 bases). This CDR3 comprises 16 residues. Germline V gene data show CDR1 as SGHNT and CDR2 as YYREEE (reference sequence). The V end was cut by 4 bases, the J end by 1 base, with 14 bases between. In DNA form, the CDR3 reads TGTGCCAGCAGCGGAGGAGGACAGATGAACACCGGGGAGCTGTTTTTT. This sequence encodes CASSGGGQMNTGELFF.

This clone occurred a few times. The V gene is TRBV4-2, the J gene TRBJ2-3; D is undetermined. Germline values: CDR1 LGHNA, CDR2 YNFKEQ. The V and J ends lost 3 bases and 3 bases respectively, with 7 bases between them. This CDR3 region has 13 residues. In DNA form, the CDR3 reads TGTGCCAGCAGCCACCCTCGGACAGATACGCAGTATTTT. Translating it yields CASSHPRTDTQYF.

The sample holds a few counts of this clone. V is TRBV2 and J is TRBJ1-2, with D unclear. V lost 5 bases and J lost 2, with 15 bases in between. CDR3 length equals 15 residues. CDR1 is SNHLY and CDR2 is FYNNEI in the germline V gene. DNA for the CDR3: TGTGCCAGCAGTCCCCCCGGGGTCACCAACTATGGCTACACCTTC. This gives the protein CASSPPGVTNYGYTF.

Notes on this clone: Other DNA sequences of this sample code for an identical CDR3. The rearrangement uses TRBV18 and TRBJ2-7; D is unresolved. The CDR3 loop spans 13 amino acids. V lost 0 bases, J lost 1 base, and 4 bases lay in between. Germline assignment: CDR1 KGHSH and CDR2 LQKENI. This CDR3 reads CASSPPGSYEQYV. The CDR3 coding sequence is TGTGCCAGCTCACCACCGGGTTCCTACGAGCAGTACGTC.

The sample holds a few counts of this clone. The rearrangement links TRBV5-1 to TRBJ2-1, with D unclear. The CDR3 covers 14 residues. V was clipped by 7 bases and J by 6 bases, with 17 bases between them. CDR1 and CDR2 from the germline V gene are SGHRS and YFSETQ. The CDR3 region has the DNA TGCGCCAGCGGAAAGAAGGAAGTGTTCAATGAGCAGTTCTTC. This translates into CASGKKEVFNEQFF.

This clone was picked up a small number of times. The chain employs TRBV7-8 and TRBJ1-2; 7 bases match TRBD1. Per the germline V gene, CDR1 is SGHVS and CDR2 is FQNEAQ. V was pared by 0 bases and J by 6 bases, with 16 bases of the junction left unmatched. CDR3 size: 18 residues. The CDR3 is CASSLARIPTGEPHGYTF. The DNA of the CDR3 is TGTGCCAGCAGCTTAGCGAGGATTCCCACAGGGGAGCCGCATGGCTACACCTTC.

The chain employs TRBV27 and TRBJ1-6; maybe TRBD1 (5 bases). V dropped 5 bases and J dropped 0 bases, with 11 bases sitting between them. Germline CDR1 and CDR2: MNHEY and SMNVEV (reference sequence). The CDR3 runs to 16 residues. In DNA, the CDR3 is TGTGCCAGCAGTGCGACAGAATTCTCCTATAATTCACCCCTCCACTTT. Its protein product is CASSATEFSYNSPLHF.

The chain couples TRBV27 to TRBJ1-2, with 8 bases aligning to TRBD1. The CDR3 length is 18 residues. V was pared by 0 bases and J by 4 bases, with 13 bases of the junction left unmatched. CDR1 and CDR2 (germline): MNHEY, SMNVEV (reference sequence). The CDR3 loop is CASSLSVGTGLLSYGYTF. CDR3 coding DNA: TGTGCCAGCAGTTTATCGGTTGGGACAGGTCTCCTTAGCTATGGCTACACCTTC.

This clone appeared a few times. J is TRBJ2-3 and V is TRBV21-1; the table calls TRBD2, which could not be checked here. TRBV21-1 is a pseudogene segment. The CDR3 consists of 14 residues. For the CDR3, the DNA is TGTGCCAGCAGCAGGGGGGACCGCCCAGATACGCAGTATTTT. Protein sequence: CASSRGDRPDTQYF.

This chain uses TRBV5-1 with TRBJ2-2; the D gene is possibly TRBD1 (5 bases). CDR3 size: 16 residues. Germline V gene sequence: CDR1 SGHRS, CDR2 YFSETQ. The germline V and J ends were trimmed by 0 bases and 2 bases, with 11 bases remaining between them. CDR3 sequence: CASSLGPGFNTGELFF. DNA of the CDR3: TGCGCCAGCAGCTTGGGACCAGGGTTTAACACCGGGGAGCTGTTTTTT.

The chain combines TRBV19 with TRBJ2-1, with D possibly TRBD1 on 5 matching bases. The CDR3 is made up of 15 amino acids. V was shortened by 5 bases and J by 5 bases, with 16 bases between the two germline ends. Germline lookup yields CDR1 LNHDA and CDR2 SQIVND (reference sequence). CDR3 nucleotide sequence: TGTGCCAGTAGTGGTATAAGGGGAACAGACAATGAGCAGTTCTTC. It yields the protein CASSGIRGTDNEQFF.

The DNA of the CDR3 is TGCAGTGCTTCTAATGGGGATACGCAGTATTTT. It codes for CSASNGDTQYF. The chain carries TRBV20-1 and TRBJ2-3; D is ambiguous. In germline, CDR1 is DFQATT, CDR2 SNEGSKA (reference sequence). The CDR3 is 11 residues long. Trimming shortened V by 5 bases and J by 6 bases, and 9 bases separated the two germline ends.

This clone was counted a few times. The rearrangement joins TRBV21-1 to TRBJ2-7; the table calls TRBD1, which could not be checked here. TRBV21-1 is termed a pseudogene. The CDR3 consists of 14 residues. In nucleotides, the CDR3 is TGTGCCAGCAGCACTGACCTCGACAGTTACGAGCAGTACTTC. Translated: CASSTDLDSYEQYF.

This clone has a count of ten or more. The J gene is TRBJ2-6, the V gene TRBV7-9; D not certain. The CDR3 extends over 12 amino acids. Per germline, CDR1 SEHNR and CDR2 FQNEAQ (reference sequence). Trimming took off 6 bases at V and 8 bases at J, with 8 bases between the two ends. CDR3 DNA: TGTGCCAGCAGGACGTCGACCAACGTCCTGACTTTC. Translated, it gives CASRTSTNVLTF.

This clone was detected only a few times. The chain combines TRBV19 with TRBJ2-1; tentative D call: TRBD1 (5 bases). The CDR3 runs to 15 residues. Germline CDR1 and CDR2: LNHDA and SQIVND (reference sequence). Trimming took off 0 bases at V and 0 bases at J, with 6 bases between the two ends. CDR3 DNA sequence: TGTGCCAGTAGTATAGACAGGGTCTCCTACAATGAGCAGTTCTTC. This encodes CASSIDRVSYNEQFF. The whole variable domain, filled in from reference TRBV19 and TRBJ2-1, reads DGGITQSPKYLFRKEGQNVTLSCEQNLNHDAMYWYRQDPGQGLRLIYYSQIVNDFQKGDIAEGYSVSREKKESFPLTVTSAQKNPTAFYLCASSIDRVSYNEQFFGPGTRLTVL.

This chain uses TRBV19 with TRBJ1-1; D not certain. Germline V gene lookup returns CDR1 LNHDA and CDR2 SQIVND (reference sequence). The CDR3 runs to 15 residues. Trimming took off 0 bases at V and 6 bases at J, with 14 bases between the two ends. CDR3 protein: CASSIEGSSAAEAFF. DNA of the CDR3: TGTGCCAGTAGTATAGAGGGCTCATCGGCCGCTGAAGCTTTCTTT.

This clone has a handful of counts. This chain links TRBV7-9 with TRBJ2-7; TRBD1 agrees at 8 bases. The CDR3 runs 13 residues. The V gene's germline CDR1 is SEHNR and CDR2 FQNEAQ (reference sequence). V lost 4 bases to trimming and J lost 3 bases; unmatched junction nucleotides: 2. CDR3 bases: TGTGCCAGCAGCTCCACAGGGGGCTACGAGCAGTACGTC. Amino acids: CASSSTGGYEQYV.